This T cell receptor (beta chain) was retrieved from a study of T cell responses to AZD1222 COVID-19 vaccine. There are a few counts of this clone. What it binds is unknown. The CDR3 length is 17 residues. Germline CDR1 reads SEHNR; CDR2 reads FQNEAQ (reference sequence). The ends lost 5 bases at V and 1 base at J; junction bases unmatched: 8. The study, taken as a whole, reports: Vaccine-related CD4 TCRs covered spike, predominating at 160-218 and 743-854. Only six individuals given AZD1222 were seropositive at baseline.

Libraries were prepared by immunoSEQ multiplex PCR; TCRdb keeps only in-frame clonotypes and omits some of them. The table has around 90,000 clones, about 86% seen once. The origin of this receptor is an adult in good health. The material was peripheral blood, obtained on day 0 of AZD1222 vaccination. The V gene is TRBV7-9, the J gene TRBJ1-6; 7 nucleotides match TRBD1. The CDR3 DNA is TGTGCCAGCAGCACCGACAGGGATGGGTCCTATAATTCACCCCTCCACTTT. This encodes CASSTDRDGSYNSPLHF.